This T cell receptor beta chain was captured by sequencing in a study of radiotherapy plus CTLA-4 blockade in lung cancer. Study context: Across the patients, objective responses occurred in about 18%, and disease control in approximately 30%.

This clone was seen more than once but under ten times. V was shortened by 6 bases and J by 10 bases, with 9 bases between the two germline ends. CDR1 is SNHLY, CDR2 FYNNEI, per germline. This CDR3 spans 11 amino acids. Ipilimumab CTLA-4 blockade and focal radiation were given to patients with chemo-refractory metastatic non-small-cell lung cancer. Sequencing was performed with immunoSEQ multiplex PCR; in TCRdb, only in-frame clones are kept and a portion is missing. The table shows about 110,000 clones, with about 85% occurring only once. This TCR derives from a human donor with non-small cell lung cancer that progressed on radiotherapy plus ipilimumab. Some clones in this sample may be carry-over from other donors' samples. The material was peripheral blood, obtained from a patient treated with radiotherapy plus ipilimumab. The chain joins TRBV2 to TRBJ1-4; D call uncertain. CDR3 region: CASRLSGKLFF. In DNA, the CDR3 is TGTGCCAGCAGGCTCTCGGGAAAACTGTTTTTT.